This T cell receptor beta chain emerged from a study of T cell responses to AZD1222 COVID-19 vaccine. Study-wide results and limits: Spike-wide vaccine-associated CD4 TCRs dominated at 160-218 and 743-854. The study found Spike-specific TCR breadth and depth rose after two AZD1222 doses. Only six or seven AZD1222 recipients tested seropositive at baseline.

Germline V CDR1 and CDR2: SNHLY, FYNNEI. The CDR3 sequence is 15 residues long. V dropped 6 bases and J dropped 4; count of bases not matched to a gene: 8. Sequencing used immunoSEQ multiplex PCR; TCRdb keeps in-frame clones, though not all of them. This table holds roughly 120,000 clones, about 88% found once. On this clone itself: What it binds is not known.

The chain couples TRBV2 to TRBJ2-5; 10 nucleotides line up with TRBD1. This specimen consisted of peripheral blood, obtained on day 0 of MenACWY control vaccination. The source of this sequence is an adult in good health. The CDR3 region is CASSVDRGQGETQYF. The CDR3 DNA sequence: TGTGCCAGCAGCGTTGACAGGGGGCAAGGAGAGACCCAGTACTTC.